The next 21 T cell receptor beta chains were all read from a single sample in a study of cytomegalovirus exposure and HLA in healthy donors. With 60 Vbeta and 13 Jbeta primers, the PCR was carried out. Produced via immunoSEQ multiplex PCR; TCRdb's table is partial and in-frame only. This table has approximately 100,000 clones, around 79% appearing once. Sequenced material: PBMCs. These receptors originate from a woman between 40 and 50 years old in good health and CMV-seronegative.

The chain has TRBV19 and TRBJ1-6; D not certain. Germline CDR1 and CDR2: LNHDA and SQIVND (reference sequence). Trimming pared 3 bases from V and 0 bases from J, leaving 12 bases between. The CDR3 covers 17 residues. This CDR3 reads CASSIGHPSSYNSPLHF. For the CDR3, the DNA is TGTGCCAGTAGTATCGGTCACCCGAGCTCCTATAATTCACCCCTCCACTTT.

V is TRBV19 and J is TRBJ2-2; the match to TRBD2 covers 8 bases. V gave up 9 bases and J gave up 4 bases; unmatched junction bases: 10. The CDR3 length is 15 residues. Germline CDR1 LNHDA, CDR2 SQIVND (reference sequence). CDR3 loop: CASKRGAGGTGELFF. CDR3 nucleotide sequence: TGTGCCAGCAAAAGGGGGGCGGGGGGCACCGGGGAGCTGTTTTTT.

On this clone itself: The junction shows a germline mismatch at one end, possibly a read error. CDR3 sequence: CASSPTALYSYNEQFF. The CDR3 coding sequence is TGTGCTAGCAGCCCTACTGCCCTATACTCCTACAATGAGCAGTTCTTC. This chain joins TRBV7-7 and TRBJ2-1; unclear D gene. Germline V gene data show CDR1 as SSHAT and CDR2 as FNYEAQ (reference sequence). This CDR3 region has 16 residues.

V is TRBV27 and J is TRBJ2-1; 7 bases align to TRBD2. V lost 6 bases, J lost 9 bases, and 23 bases stayed unmatched. Germline loops: CDR1 MNHEY, CDR2 SMNVEV (reference sequence). The CDR3 length is 18 residues. DNA for the CDR3: TGTGCCAGCAGCCTCACCTGGGGCCGGGGCGGGAGTGAGCGTGAGCAGTTCTTC. Encoded protein: CASSLTWGRGGSEREQFF.

The chain combines TRBV5-1 with TRBJ2-3, with 7 bases identical to TRBD2. This CDR3 has 16 residues. V lost 0 bases, J lost 1 base, and 5 bases stayed unmatched. Per the germline V gene, CDR1 is SGHRS and CDR2 is YFSETQ. The CDR3 reads CASSLAGLAGTDTQYF. The CDR3 bases are TGCGCCAGCAGCTTGGCGGGCCTAGCGGGCACAGATACGCAGTATTTT.

This clone was recorded a few times. J is TRBJ2-1 and V is TRBV7-9, with D possibly matching TRBD1 (5 bases). Germline V gives CDR1 SEHNR, CDR2 FQNEAQ (reference sequence). The CDR3 spans 17 residues. Trimming left V 1 base short and J 8 bases short, with 21 bases between. Here the CDR3 reads CASSLGVSRVSVDEQFF. In DNA, the CDR3 is TGTGCCAGCAGCTTAGGAGTCAGCAGGGTCAGTGTCGATGAGCAGTTCTTC.

V usage is TRBV19 and J usage is TRBJ2-5; 7 bases map to TRBD2. The CDR3 is made up of 15 amino acids. CDR1 LNHDA and CDR2 SQIVND come from the germline V gene (reference sequence). V lost 1 base, J lost 4 bases, and 6 bases stayed unmatched. This chain's CDR3 is CASSIAAGVGETQYF. In DNA form, the CDR3 reads TGTGCCAGTAGTATAGCGGCGGGGGTTGGAGAGACCCAGTACTTC.

The chain is built from TRBV27 and TRBJ2-7, with D possibly TRBD1 on 6 matching bases. CDR1 is MNHEY and CDR2 is SMNVEV in the germline V gene (reference sequence). Trimming shortened V by 6 bases and J by 4 bases, and 22 bases separated the two germline ends. The CDR3 runs to 16 residues. CDR3 in DNA: TGTGCCAGCAGGCAAATAACCGGGACACAGGAATACGAGCAGTACTTC. Protein sequence: CASRQITGTQEYEQYF.

The chain couples TRBV5-1 to TRBJ2-2; 10 positions match TRBD2. The CDR3 is 16 amino acids. Losses at the gene ends were 1 base for V and 8 bases for J; bases not matched to a gene: 8. In germline, CDR1 is SGHRS, CDR2 YFSETQ. CDR3 in DNA: TGCGCCAGCAGCTTGACGCTAGCGGGAGCTTTTGGGGAGCTGTTTTTT. Its protein is CASSLTLAGAFGELFF.

CDR3 sequence reads: CAWSFRLTDFSGANVLTF. The CDR3 DNA reads as TGTGCCTGGAGTTTCCGATTGACAGACTTCTCTGGGGCCAACGTCCTGACTTTC. V is TRBV30 and J is TRBJ2-6; a weak D match, TRBD1 (5 bases). This CDR3 is built from 18 residues. Looked up from germline, CDR1 is GTSNPN and CDR2 is SVGIG (reference sequence). V was pared by 2 bases and J by 0 bases, with 17 bases between.

This clone was picked up a small number of times. The V gene is TRBV7-2, the J gene TRBJ2-7, with a tentative D call TRBD2 (7 bases). Trimming left V 6 bases short and J 5 bases short, with 20 bases between. The length of the CDR3 is 15 residues. Looked up from germline, CDR1 is SGHTA and CDR2 is FQGNSA. The CDR3 loop reads CASSLITGGRNEQYF. CDR3 nucleotides: TGTGCCAGCAGTTTAATTACGGGGGGCAGAAACGAGCAGTACTTC.

The chain joins TRBV18 to TRBJ2-1; 7 bases agree with TRBD1. The germline V gene has CDR1 KGHSH and CDR2 LQKENI. The CDR3 consists of 14 residues. V was clipped by 3 bases and J by 4 bases; unmatched bases: 3. The CDR3 spells CASSPGQEYNEQFF. CDR3 in DNA: TGTGCCAGCTCACCCGGACAGGAATACAATGAGCAGTTCTTC.

J is TRBJ2-7 and V is TRBV10-1; 12 nucleotides agree with TRBD1. CDR3 length: 20 residues. V was pared by 2 bases and J by 1 base, with 15 bases of the junction left unmatched. Germline-derived CDR1 and CDR2 are WNHNN and SYGVQD (reference sequence). CDR3 protein: CASSEVQPGQGALRSYEQYF. The CDR3 region has the DNA TGCGCCAGCAGTGAGGTGCAACCGGGACAGGGGGCGTTAAGGTCCTACGAGCAGTACTTC.

The gene calls are TRBV4-2 and TRBJ1-2; possible D gene TRBD1, 6 bases. This CDR3 contains 12 residues. Per germline, CDR1 LGHNA and CDR2 YNFKEQ. The V and J ends lost 5 bases and 7 bases respectively, with 11 bases between them. CDR3 region: CASSSDRFGYTF. The DNA of the CDR3 is TGTGCCAGCAGCTCAGACAGGTTTGGCTACACCTTC.

This clone was detected only once. The gene calls are TRBV5-6 and TRBJ1-2; no clear D. Looked up from germline, CDR1 is SGHDT and CDR2 is YYEEEE. Deletions cut 4 bases from V and 4 bases from J, with 17 bases between. The length of the CDR3 is 15 residues. The DNA of the CDR3 is TGTGCCAGCAGCCGTGTAGGAGATGCTTTCTATGGCTACACCTTC. Its translation: CASSRVGDAFYGYTF.

Only a few counts were recorded for this clone. V and J are TRBV10-3 and TRBJ2-1; 9 bases fit TRBD1. Germline V gene sequence: CDR1 ENHRY, CDR2 SYGVKD. Trimming at V came to 4 bases and at J to 8 bases, leaving 3 bases not matched to a gene. The CDR3 totals 13 residues. In nucleotides, the CDR3 is TGTGCCATCAGTGGGACAGGGGTCGATGAGCAGTTCTTC. Its protein product is CAISGTGVDEQFF.

This chain connects TRBV5-5 to TRBJ1-4; D not certain. The germline gives CDR1 SGHKS, CDR2 YYEKEE (reference sequence). This CDR3 contains 13 residues. V dropped 2 bases and J dropped 5 bases, with 7 bases sitting between them. CDR3 sequence reads: CASSFSSNEKLFF. The CDR3 DNA is TGTGCCAGCAGCTTTAGCAGCAATGAAAAACTGTTTTTT.

This clone was counted a single time. Written as DNA, the CDR3 is TGTGCCAGTAGTCGGGGAAGGACTGAAGCTTTCTTT. The encoded protein is CASSRGRTEAFF. The chain carries TRBV19 and TRBJ1-1, with D uncertain. V lost 5 bases and J lost 5, with 9 bases in between. This CDR3 region has 12 residues. Germline loops: CDR1 LNHDA, CDR2 SQIVND (reference sequence).

The chain joins TRBV11-3 to TRBJ2-7; TRBD2 matches 13 bases. This CDR3 has 15 residues. V shed 5 bases and J 4 bases; nucleotides not matched to a gene: 5. CDR1 is SGHNT and CDR2 is YENEEA in the germline V gene. CDR3 bases: TGTGCCAGCAGCCCCGGGACTAGCGGGACGTACGAGCAGTACTTC. It is translated as CASSPGTSGTYEQYF.

The rearrangement links TRBV4-2 to TRBJ1-1; 7 nucleotides agree with TRBD1. The germline V gene encodes CDR1 LGHNA and CDR2 YNFKEQ. V shed 3 bases and J 3 bases; nucleotides not matched to a gene: 13. This CDR3 spans 17 amino acids. The CDR3 spells CASSQRKGATYDTEAFF. The CDR3 coding sequence is TGTGCCAGCAGCCAGCGGAAGGGGGCTACATATGACACTGAAGCTTTCTTT.

The genes are TRBV11-2 and TRBJ2-5, with TRBD2 matching 10 bases. The CDR3 length is 15 residues. V lost 1 base and J lost 1; bases outside the gene matches: 0. Germline CDR1 and CDR2: SGHAT and FQNNGV. The CDR3 reads CASSLVAGGQETQYF. For the CDR3, the DNA is TGTGCCAGCAGCTTAGTAGCGGGGGGCCAAGAGACCCAGTACTTC. Variable domain in full (rest from reference TRBV11-2 and TRBJ2-5): EAGVAQSPRYKIIEKRQSVAFWCNPISGHATLYWYQQILGQGPKLLIQFQNNGVVDDSQLPKDRFSAERLKGVDSTLKIQPAKLEDSAVYLCASSLVAGGQETQYFGPGTRLLVL.